Presented here are 27 T cell receptor beta chains from one specimen sequenced in a study of PD-1 blockade in classical Hodgkin lymphoma. Only in-frame clones appear in the TCRdb table, and some are missing; sequencing was by immunoSEQ multiplex PCR. The data hold tens of thousands of clones, with approximately 86% observed a single time. Time point noted: cycle 4 day 1 (C4D1), after more than 5 weeks of nivolumab. All patients relapsed after autologous stem cell transplantation, and brentuximab vedotin exposure varied. Sequences were derived from peripheral blood mononuclear cells (PBMCs), sampled before the fourth cycle of nivolumab. The receptors were gathered from a human donor with classical Hodgkin lymphoma.

A few counts support this clone. The chain has TRBV11-2 and TRBJ2-5; a weak D match, TRBD2 (6 bases). Trimming removed 5 bases from V and 5 bases from J, with 15 bases in between. The CDR3 runs 14 residues. Germline loops: CDR1 SGHAT, CDR2 FQNNGV. CDR3 DNA sequence: TGTGCCAGCAGCCCCCGGACTACCGGGGAGACCCAGTACTTC. Its protein is CASSPRTTGETQYF. The entire variable domain, with the rest obtained from reference TRBV11-2 and TRBJ2-5, is as follows: EAGVAQSPRYKIIEKRQSVAFWCNPISGHATLYWYQQILGQGPKLLIQFQNNGVVDDSQLPKDRFSAERLKGVDSTLKIQPAKLEDSAVYLCASSPRTTGETQYFGPGTRLLVL.

This clone is a singleton in its sample. V usage is TRBV30 and J usage is TRBJ2-1; D tentatively reads TRBD1 or TRBD2 (5 bases each). CDR1 and CDR2 (germline): GTSNPN, SVGIG (reference sequence). Trimming removed 4 bases at V and 6 bases at J, with 19 bases between. The CDR3 totals 15 residues. In nucleotides, the CDR3 is TGTGCCTGGAACGGGGCCAAGGCGGCGGCCAATGAGCAGTTCTTC. Translated: CAWNGAKAAANEQFF.

CDR3: CASRTSGYNEQFF. CDR3 nucleotide sequence: TGTGCCAGCAGGACTAGCGGCTACAATGAGCAGTTCTTC. The V gene is TRBV4-2, the J gene TRBJ2-1, with 9 bases that match TRBD2. After removal of 6 bases from V and 3 bases from J, the junction contained 0 bases not matched to a gene. CDR3 length equals 13 residues. Germline V CDR1 and CDR2: LGHNA, YNFKEQ.

J is TRBJ2-3 and V is TRBV18; 8 bases match TRBD2. The CDR3 is made up of 14 amino acids. The junction had 8 bases not matched to a gene; V was cut back by 6 bases and J by 6 bases. Germline CDR1 KGHSH, CDR2 LQKENI. The CDR3 reads CASSPTSGGDTQYF. CDR3 coding DNA: TGTGCCAGCTCCCCAACTAGCGGCGGGGATACGCAGTATTTT.

This sequence joins TRBV6-6 and TRBJ2-7; no clear D. The CDR3 sequence is 13 residues long. The V end lost 4 bases, the J end lost 6 bases, and 13 bases lay between the germline ends. The germline gives CDR1 MNHNY, CDR2 SVGAGI (reference sequence). This CDR3 is CASSFAEPREQYF. The CDR3, as DNA: TGTGCCAGCAGTTTCGCGGAGCCGCGCGAGCAGTACTTC.

This clone has only one observation. V and J are TRBV9 and TRBJ2-7, with D possibly TRBD1 on 5 matching bases. Germline lookup yields CDR1 SGDLS and CDR2 YYNGEE. CDR3 length: 14 residues. Trimming shortened V by 3 bases and J by 3 bases, and 13 bases separated the two germline ends. Here the CDR3 reads CASSALDKFYEQYF. The CDR3 nucleotides are TGTGCCAGCAGCGCCTTGGACAAATTCTACGAGCAGTACTTC.

The V call is TRBV7-6, the J call TRBJ2-1, with 7 bases matching TRBD2. There are 12 residues in the CDR3. Germline V lookup: CDR1 SGHVS, CDR2 FNYEAQ. With 2 bases clipped from V and 9 bases from J, the junction kept 1 base outside the gene matches. The CDR3 protein is CASSLTSAEQFF. CDR3 DNA sequence: TGTGCCAGCAGCTTAACTAGCGCTGAGCAGTTCTTC.

V gene TRBV9 combines with J gene TRBJ2-7, with 9 bases aligning to TRBD1. Germline values: CDR1 SGDLS, CDR2 YYNGEE. V lost 3 bases to trimming and J lost 6 bases; unmatched junction nucleotides: 4. The CDR3 is 13 amino acids. The chain's CDR3 is CASSGGTGLEQYF. CDR3 coding DNA: TGTGCCAGCAGCGGTGGGACAGGGCTCGAGCAGTACTTC.

The chain couples TRBV10-3 to TRBJ2-1, with 8 bases fitting TRBD2. V gave up 2 bases and J gave up 7 bases; unmatched junction bases: 10. The CDR3 runs to 16 residues. CDR1 is ENHRY and CDR2 is SYGVKD in the germline V gene. CDR3 region: CAISERGAGAGNEQFF. In nucleotides, the CDR3 is TGTGCCATCAGTGAGAGGGGAGCGGGGGCCGGGAATGAGCAGTTCTTC.

The rearrangement links TRBV7-3 to TRBJ2-1; 7 bases are a match to TRBD2. Germline V lookup: CDR1 SGHTA, CDR2 FQGTGA. With 2 bases clipped from V and 3 bases from J, the junction kept 4 bases outside the gene matches. The CDR3 spans 15 residues. The CDR3 nucleotides are TGTGCCAGCAGCTTAGTACTAGCGAGCTACAATGAGCAGTTCTTC. Residues: CASSLVLASYNEQFF. The variable domain in full, completed from reference TRBV7-3 and TRBJ2-1, reads GAGVSQTPSNKVTEKGKYVELRCDPISGHTALYWYRQSLGQGPEFLIYFQGTGAADDSGLPNDRFFAVRPEGSVSTLKIQRTERGDSAVYLCASSLVLASYNEQFFGPGTRLTVL.

The chain recombines TRBV30 with TRBJ1-2; D gene uncertain. Germline V gene lookup returns CDR1 GTSNPN and CDR2 SVGIG (reference sequence). V was clipped by 0 bases and J by 0 bases, with 11 bases between them. CDR3 length: 15 amino acids. The CDR3 nucleotides are TGTGCCTGGAGTGTAACGGGATTAGCTAACTATGGCTACACCTTC. As protein: CAWSVTGLANYGYTF. Complete variable domain (other parts from reference TRBV30 and TRBJ1-2): SQTIHQWPATLVQPVGSPLSLECTVEGTSNPNLYWYRQAAGRGLQLLFYSVGIGQISSEVPQNLSASRPQDRQFILSSKKLLLSDSGFYLCAWSVTGLANYGYTFGSGTRLTVV.

This clone was recorded a few times. The chain recombines TRBV6-6 with TRBJ2-1; the match to TRBD2 covers 11 bases. V lost 4 bases to trimming and J lost 7 bases; unmatched junction nucleotides: 9. The CDR3 spans 16 residues. Germline V CDR1 and CDR2: MNHNY, SVGAGI (reference sequence). The CDR3 region is CASSSPELAGVNEQFF. The CDR3 region has the DNA TGTGCCAGCAGTTCCCCGGAACTAGCGGGAGTGAATGAGCAGTTCTTC.

This clone was seen only once. The gene calls are TRBV2 and TRBJ2-1; 13 bases align to TRBD2. Germline assignment: CDR1 SNHLY and CDR2 FYNNEI. The CDR3 is 14 amino acids. The V segment lost 8 bases and the J segment 7 bases; nucleotides outside the gene matches: 5. CDR3 sequence reads: CASGGLAGVNEQFF. CDR3 DNA: TGTGCCAGCGGAGGACTAGCGGGAGTTAATGAGCAGTTCTTC.

In its sample, this clone was seen a few times. This chain links TRBV7-8 with TRBJ1-2, with a possible D match to TRBD1 (6 bases). The CDR3 covers 13 residues. The V end lost 5 bases, the J end lost 6 bases, and 13 bases lay between the germline ends. CDR1 and CDR2 from the germline V gene are SGHVS and FQNEAQ. CDR3 in amino acids: CASSEQGPDGYTF. In DNA form, the CDR3 reads TGTGCCAGCAGCGAACAGGGTCCAGATGGCTACACCTTC.

The chain links TRBV9 to TRBJ2-2; D is undetermined. The V gene lost 2 bases and the J gene lost 0 bases, with 2 bases spanning the gap. CDR1 and CDR2 from the germline V gene are SGDLS and YYNGEE. The CDR3 covers 13 residues. The CDR3 nucleotides read TGTGCCAGCAGCGTGACGAACACCGGGGAGCTGTTTTTT. Translated, it gives CASSVTNTGELFF.

This clone has just one count. The chain couples TRBV5-1 to TRBJ1-2; 7 bases fit TRBD1. The germline CDR1 and CDR2 sequences are SGHRS and YFSETQ. The CDR3 loop spans 12 amino acids. J lost 6 bases, V lost 5 bases, and 4 bases had no gene match. The DNA for the CDR3 is TGCGCCAGCAGTGGAACAGGGGATGGCTACACCTTC. Amino acids: CASSGTGDGYTF.

The chain links TRBV19 to TRBJ2-3; TRBD2 matches 8 bases. The CDR3 runs 15 residues. Germline-derived CDR1 and CDR2 are LNHDA and SQIVND (reference sequence). The J segment lost 0 bases and the V segment lost 3 bases, leaving 2 bases of the junction unmatched. The CDR3 spells CASSITSGSTDTQYF. The CDR3 coding sequence is TGTGCCAGTAGTATCACTAGCGGTAGCACAGATACGCAGTATTTT.

The rearrangement joins TRBV6-6 to TRBJ2-2; 7 bases match TRBD2. V lost 2 bases to trimming and J lost 0 bases; unmatched junction nucleotides: 3. The germline gives CDR1 MNHNY, CDR2 SVGAGI (reference sequence). CDR3 size: 16 residues. The CDR3, as DNA: TGTGCCAGCAGTTACCAAGGACTAGCGAACACCGGGGAGCTGTTTTTT. It yields the protein CASSYQGLANTGELFF.

The chain employs TRBV28 and TRBJ2-7; the match to TRBD1 covers 8 bases. This CDR3 has 14 residues. The germline gives CDR1 MDHEN, CDR2 SYDVKM. The junction had 7 bases not matched to a gene; V was cut back by 6 bases and J by 3 bases. CDR3 sequence: CASRDRVSYYEQYF. For the CDR3, the DNA is TGTGCCAGCAGGGACAGGGTGTCTTACTACGAGCAGTACTTC.

This clone has more than one count but fewer than ten. This rearrangement joins TRBV19 to TRBJ1-3, with D perhaps TRBD1 (5 bases). Germline-derived CDR1 and CDR2 are LNHDA and SQIVND (reference sequence). The CDR3 runs to 15 residues. Trimming removed 4 bases from V and 0 bases from J, with 10 bases in between. In DNA form, the CDR3 reads TGTGCCAGTAGTACCCTCGGGACCTCTGGAAACACCATATATTTT. Residues: CASSTLGTSGNTIYF.

This clone has just a few counts. The chain uses TRBV18 and TRBJ2-3; 13 bases are shared with TRBD2. Trimming took 6 bases from V and 5 from J; bases not matched to a gene: 5. The CDR3 runs 15 residues. Germline V gene sequence: CDR1 KGHSH, CDR2 LQKENI. CDR3 in amino acids: CASSRGLAGEDTQYF. As DNA, the CDR3 is TGTGCCAGCTCTCGCGGACTAGCGGGAGAAGATACGCAGTATTTT.

This chain links TRBV6-1 with TRBJ2-3; D is perhaps TRBD2 (5 bases). Germline values: CDR1 MNHNS, CDR2 SASEGT. Trimming cost V 5 bases and J 8 bases, with 8 bases left between them. CDR3 length: 11 residues. CDR3 nucleotides: TGTGCCAGCAGTCCTGGAGGTACGCAGTATTTT. Its protein is CASSPGGTQYF.

This chain connects TRBV7-6 to TRBJ2-2; D may correspond to TRBD1 or TRBD2 (6 bases each). The CDR3 totals 15 residues. Trimming cost V 11 bases and J 7 bases, with 23 bases left between them. CDR1 and CDR2 (germline): SGHVS, FNYEAQ. In DNA form, the CDR3 reads TGTGCCTGGCAGGGGAGGCAGGGCACTGGCGGGGAGCTGTTTTTT. It translates to CAWQGRQGTGGELFF.

J is TRBJ2-2 and V is TRBV6-5; 9 nucleotides line up with TRBD1. The CDR3 consists of 15 residues. Germline V gene lookup returns CDR1 MNHEY and CDR2 SVGAGI. V trimming: 6 bases; J trimming: 6 bases; junction bases outside the gene matches: 8. CDR3 loop: CASRRQGVYSGELFF. CDR3 in DNA: TGTGCCAGCAGGCGACAGGGGGTGTATTCCGGGGAGCTGTTTTTT.

This clone occurred a few times. The J gene is TRBJ2-2, the V gene TRBV10-3; maybe TRBD1 (6 bases). CDR1 and CDR2 from the germline V gene are ENHRY and SYGVKD. V shed 0 bases and J shed 5 bases, with 13 bases lying between them. The CDR3 spans 16 residues. CDR3 region: CAISESQGLWTGELFF. CDR3 in DNA: TGTGCCATCAGTGAGTCCCAGGGGCTCTGGACCGGGGAGCTGTTTTTT.

The CDR3 spells CASSLSLGSHTDTQYF. CDR3 coding DNA: TGTGCCAGCAGCTTAAGTTTAGGCTCCCACACAGATACGCAGTATTTT. This chain links TRBV7-9 with TRBJ2-3; D is uncertain. The CDR3 length is 16 residues. Trimming cost V 2 bases and J 2 bases, with 14 bases left between them. Germline loops: CDR1 SEHNR, CDR2 FQNEAQ (reference sequence).

The chain is built from TRBV6-6 and TRBJ1-2, with D perhaps TRBD1 (6 bases). The germline V gene encodes CDR1 MNHNY and CDR2 SVGAGI (reference sequence). The CDR3 runs to 14 residues. V was shortened by 5 bases and J by 4 bases, with 14 bases between the two germline ends. For the CDR3, the DNA is TGTGCCAGCAGTCCAGGGGTAGGGGTCTATGGCTACACCTTC. Amino acids: CASSPGVGVYGYTF.